These 2 T cell receptor beta chains were all obtained from the same sample, sequenced in a study of monozygotic twins with inflammatory bowel disease. TCRdb reprocessed the 5' RACE reads, with one entry per CDR3 protein and no DNA. This repertoire includes hundreds of thousands of distinct CDR3 sequences. Sequenced input: blood. Receptors originate from a human donor with ulcerative colitis or Crohn's disease, or a healthy co-twin of an affected twin (not recorded which).

J is TRBJ1-6 and V is TRBV7-2; TCRdb reports TRBD1, a call that lacks DNA to check it against. The CDR3 has 17 residues. Germline V CDR1 and CDR2: SGHTA, FQGNSA. The CDR3 here is CASTPGSPSSYNSPLHF.

This chain links TRBV11-2 with TRBJ2-3; TCRdb lists TRBD2, though no DNA is available to test this call. This CDR3 comprises 18 residues. Germline lookup yields CDR1 SGHAT and CDR2 FQNNGV. The CDR3: CASSLRPSGGHSTDTQYF.